These T cell receptor beta chains were read from a single sample in a study of OX40 agonist ivuxolimab in advanced cancers. Sequenced by immunoSEQ multiplex PCR; TCRdb stores in-frame clones only, minus some. The data show under 80,000 clones, approximately 78% seen once. Sample: CD4+ or CD8+ T cells sorted from blood, taken in a trial of the OX40 agonist ivuxolimab. The receptors come from an adult with an advanced solid tumor such as melanoma, head and neck, liver or kidney cancer. CDR3s include the opening cysteine and the closing phenylalanine or tryptophan. Fields, in order: CDR3 DNA, CDR3 protein, D gene, J gene, clone size, V gene. A D gene is named only where the DNA matches it firmly. Where a row states a size, it is once, few, many or the class of an expanded clone; other rows omit it.

TGTGCCAGCGGGGGGACTTCAGGGGGAGAGACCCAGTACTTC	CASGGTSGGETQYF	NA	TRBJ2-5	once	TRBV27
TGTGCCAGCAGTGAACGGGCAGGGTCCCCCTACGAGCAGTACTTC	CASSERAGSPYEQYF	NA	TRBJ2-7	NA	TRBV6-1
TGTGCCAGCAGCCAAGCGGGGGCCAAAAACATTCAGTACTTC	CASSQAGAKNIQYF	NA	TRBJ2-4	NA	TRBV14
TGTGCCAGCAGTTACTTAAGGGACGGCGAGCAGTACTTC	CASSYLRDGEQYF	NA	TRBJ2-7	NA	TRBV6-6
TGCGCCAGCAGCTTGGACGCAGGCAGGGCCTCCTACGAGCAGTACTTC	CASSLDAGRASYEQYF	NA	TRBJ2-7	NA	TRBV5-1
TGTGCCAGCAGCTTGGAGCCCGTGTATCAGCAGTACTTC	CASSLEPVYQQYF	NA	TRBJ2-7	NA	TRBV5-4
TGTGCCAGTAGCGGTGGGTTTGGCGAGACCCAGTACTTC	CASSGGFGETQYF	NA	TRBJ2-5	NA	TRBV7-8
TGCAGTGCCTCGACAGGGTACGAGCAGTACTTC	CSASTGYEQYF	TRBD1	TRBJ2-7	NA	TRBV20-1
TGTGCCAGCAGCTCCCCCCAGTCCGACAGATCTGGAAACACCATATATTTT	CASSSPQSDRSGNTIYF	NA	TRBJ1-3	NA	TRBV9
TGTGCCAGCAGTGGGCTTGGGGGAGCGGAGTACAATGAGCAGTTCTTC	CASSGLGGAEYNEQFF	NA	TRBJ2-1	NA	TRBV25-1
TGTGCCAGCAGCCCCCGAAGGACTAGGTACACAGATACGCAGTATTTT	CASSPRRTRYTDTQYF	TRBD2	TRBJ2-3	NA	TRBV28
TGCAGCGTTGGGGGAGGACAGGGGAATGAAAAACTGTTTTTT	CSVGGGQGNEKLFF	TRBD1	TRBJ1-4	NA	TRBV29-1
TGTGCCAGCAGCTTTTGGGGGGATGAGACCCAGTACTTC	CASSFWGDETQYF	NA	TRBJ2-5	NA	TRBV11-2
TGCGCCAGCAGTGAGTCGACGGCAGGAAGAAAGCATTTT	CASSESTAGRKHF	NA	TRBJ1-5	NA	TRBV10-2
TGTGCCAGCAGCCCCGAGTGGGTGGGGGAAGGCTACACCTTC	CASSPEWVGEGYTF	NA	TRBJ1-2	NA	TRBV7-2
TGTGCCAGCAGATCAGGGCGGGGCGTCAGGGGCTATAAGAACACTGAAGCTTTCTTT	CASRSGRGVRGYKNTEAFF	NA	TRBJ1-1	NA	TRBV2
TGTGCCAGCAGTAACCCAGGGGGCGCATTTGGCTACACCTTC	CASSNPGGAFGYTF	TRBD1	TRBJ1-2	NA	TRBV6-5
TGCAGCGCCGGGTTTCTGGGAGGCGAGCAGTACTTC	CSAGFLGGEQYF	NA	TRBJ2-7	NA	TRBV29-1
TGTGCCAGCTCACCCAACGACGGCTCCTATGGCTACACCTTC	CASSPNDGSYGYTF	NA	TRBJ1-2	NA	TRBV18
TGTGCCACCAGCAGTCTCGGACAGGGGGTTACAGATACGCAGTATTTT	CATSSLGQGVTDTQYF	TRBD1	TRBJ2-3	once	TRBV15
TGCGCCAGCAGCCCTACAGGGGCCTTACAGACCCAGTACTTC	CASSPTGALQTQYF	TRBD1	TRBJ2-5	NA	TRBV5-1
TGTGCCAGCTCACAAGGGAGGAGCACTGAAGCTTTCTTT	CASSQGRSTEAFF	NA	TRBJ1-1	NA	TRBV18
TGTGCCAGCAGCTCCCGGACTAGCGGGGGAGGGGATACGCAGTATTTT	CASSSRTSGGGDTQYF	TRBD2	TRBJ2-3	NA	TRBV5-4
TGTGCCAGCAGCCTGGGAGGGGGCAGAAACACCATATATTTT	CASSLGGGRNTIYF	TRBD1	TRBJ1-3	NA	TRBV28
TGTGCCAGCACCGACACCCAAGATCAGCCCCAGCATTTT	CASTDTQDQPQHF	NA	TRBJ1-5	NA	TRBV18
TGTGCCAGCAGCCGAGGACAGGGATGGACCGGGGAGCTGTTTTTT	CASSRGQGWTGELFF	TRBD1	TRBJ2-2	NA	TRBV5-4
TGCGCCAGCAGACCCCAGGGGGCCCAAGAGACCCAGTACTTC	CASRPQGAQETQYF	TRBD1	TRBJ2-5	NA	TRBV5-1
TGCAGCGTTGAAGACTCGGAGAATCAGCAGTACTTC	CSVEDSENQQYF	NA	TRBJ2-7	NA	TRBV29-1
TGTGCCAGCAGCTTAGGGGGTCGGTCCTACGAGCAGTACTTC	CASSLGGRSYEQYF	NA	TRBJ2-7	NA	TRBV7-2
TGTGCCAGCAGCTTAAACGGACAGGGGGCGGCAGATACGCAGTATTTT	CASSLNGQGAADTQYF	TRBD1	TRBJ2-3	NA	TRBV5-6
TGTGCCAGCAGCTTGGGATCTTGGGGCAGGGCCTCGGAGACCCAGTACTTC	CASSLGSWGRASETQYF	NA	TRBJ2-5	NA	TRBV5-8
TGTGCCAGCAGAGAGACTAGCGGGGGGCCAAAAGAGACCCAGTACTTC	CASRETSGGPKETQYF	TRBD2	TRBJ2-5	NA	TRBV28
TGTGCCAGCAGACTGCTTAATTCACCCCTCCACTTT	CASRLLNSPLHF	NA	TRBJ1-6	NA	TRBV2
TGTGCCAGCAGTCCCCACACTGGACAGGGGGTCGGTGAAGCTTTCTTT	CASSPHTGQGVGEAFF	TRBD1	TRBJ1-1	NA	TRBV28
TGTGCCAGCAGCTCTCTGGGGGGGGGAGAGACCCAGTACTTC	CASSSLGGGETQYF	TRBD2	TRBJ2-5	once	TRBV11-2
TGCGCCAGCAGCTCGGGGGACAGGGCCCTGGGCACCATATATTTT	CASSSGDRALGTIYF	TRBD1	TRBJ1-3	NA	TRBV5-1
TGTGCCAGTAGTCCGGGACAGGGTAACATTCAGTACTTC	CASSPGQGNIQYF	TRBD1	TRBJ2-4	few	TRBV19
TGTGCCAGTAGCCCTGACTCTACGGACTCCTACGAGCAGTACTTC	CASSPDSTDSYEQYF	NA	TRBJ2-7	NA	TRBV19
TGTGCCAGCAGCTCCAATAGCGGGGGAACCCAAGAGACCCAGTACTTC	CASSSNSGGTQETQYF	TRBD2	TRBJ2-5	NA	TRBV7-8
TGTGCCAGCAGCTGGACAGGGGGTGCAGATACGCAGTATTTT	CASSWTGGADTQYF	TRBD1	TRBJ2-3	NA	TRBV11-3
TGTGCCAGCTCACCACCGTCCGGGGGGCGCGCTGAAGCTTTCTTT	CASSPPSGGRAEAFF	NA	TRBJ1-1	NA	TRBV18
TGCGCCAGCAGCTTGGGGCAAGAGACCCAGTACTTC	CASSLGQETQYF	NA	TRBJ2-5	NA	TRBV5-1
TGTGCCAGCAGCTTAAACCTAGCGGGAGTCAATGAGCAGTTCTTC	CASSLNLAGVNEQFF	TRBD2	TRBJ2-1	few	TRBV7-9
TGTGCCAGCAGCCCGGACAGGGGGCTTACGGGGGCCAACGTCCTGACTTTC	CASSPDRGLTGANVLTF	TRBD1	TRBJ2-6	NA	TRBV5-5
TGTGCCAGTAGTACAGGAGTTCAGCGCACAGATACGCAGTATTTT	CASSTGVQRTDTQYF	NA	TRBJ2-3	NA	TRBV19
TGCGCCAGCCAACGAGAGCTAGGGCTCTACGAGCAGTACTTC	CASQRELGLYEQYF	NA	TRBJ2-7	NA	TRBV5-1
TGTGCCAGCTCAGCACATCCCACAGATACGCAGTATTTT	CASSAHPTDTQYF	NA	TRBJ2-3	NA	TRBV18
TGTGCCAGCAGCGCCGACAGGGCGGCAGAGACCCAGTACTTC	CASSADRAAETQYF	TRBD1	TRBJ2-5	NA	TRBV7-2
TGTGCCAGCAGTTTGTTGGCAGGGAGCTATGAAAAACTGTTTTTT	CASSLLAGSYEKLFF	NA	TRBJ1-4	NA	TRBV28
TGTGCCAGCAGTTCTAGCGGGAGAGGGCAGTATTTT	CASSSSGRGQYF	TRBD2	TRBJ2-3	NA	TRBV2
TGTGCCAGCAGCTTAGGAGGGACGGAAAACATTCAGTACTTC	CASSLGGTENIQYF	NA	TRBJ2-4	NA	TRBV7-9
TGTGCCAGCAGCCAAGGACTAGCGCAGGTTGCAGATACGCAGTATTTT	CASSQGLAQVADTQYF	TRBD2	TRBJ2-3	NA	TRBV4-2